What follows are 15 T cell receptor beta chains derived from one specimen sequenced in a study of beta chain features in type 1 diabetes (dated by TCRdb to between 2017 and 2018). Study-wide conclusions, independent of this receptor: In all four CD4+ subsets, TCRB CDR3 length was moderately but significantly shorter in type 1 diabetes patients.

The library relied on the immunoSEQ multiplex PCR assay. The entire isolated RNA was reverse transcribed using the High Capacity cDNA Reverse Transcription Kit, and thus expressed TCRB transcripts were sequenced. TCRdb provides this immuneACCESS table in a form limited to in-frame rearrangements. Some clones are lacking; in checked studies, under half of them reflect an unresolved V gene, and why the rest are absent is not known. A total of about 340,000 clones appear in this sample, around 9% of them only once. Of the sample, less than 1.2% is held by the ten largest clones. For these receptors, no antigen is known. What was sequenced was central memory CD4+ T cells from blood. Receptor source: a man younger than 45 with type 1 diabetes.

This clone was picked up a small number of times. This chain joins TRBV2 and TRBJ1-1, with a tentative D call TRBD1 (5 bases). Germline V CDR1 and CDR2: SNHLY, FYNNEI. Trimming took off 5 bases at V and 0 bases at J, with 10 bases between the two ends. The CDR3 length is 14 residues. The DNA for the CDR3 is TGTGCCAGCAGTCGACGGGACTTGAACACTGAAGCTTTCTTT. This gives the protein CASSRRDLNTEAFF.

This clone occurred a few times. This sequence joins TRBV14 and TRBJ2-7; D unclear. Trimming stripped 0 bases from V and 6 bases from J, with 18 bases between. The CDR3 length is 16 residues. Germline lookup yields CDR1 SGHDN and CDR2 FVKESK. The CDR3 here is CASSQDSWLLWGEQYF. The CDR3 DNA sequence: TGTGCCAGCAGCCAAGATTCGTGGCTCTTGTGGGGCGAGCAGTACTTC.

This clone turned up a few times. This chain links TRBV4-1 with TRBJ2-7, with TRBD1 matching 10 bases. Per the germline V gene, CDR1 is MGHRA and CDR2 is YSYEKL. V lost 3 bases, J lost 5 bases, and 10 bases stayed unmatched. The CDR3 totals 16 residues. The CDR3 DNA sequence: TGCGCCAGCAGCCAGGAGCCGGGACAGGGGCGCCACGAGCAGTACTTC. It is translated as CASSQEPGQGRHEQYF.

This clone was seen repeatedly, ten times or more. The chain couples TRBV4-3 to TRBJ1-1; 8 bases are shared with TRBD1. Unmatched junction bases numbered 5, after V lost 4 bases and J lost 1 base. The CDR3 runs 15 residues. CDR1 is LGHNA, CDR2 YSLEER, per germline. The CDR3 here is CASSRLDRGNTEAFF. DNA for the CDR3: TGCGCCAGCAGCCGCTTAGACAGGGGGAACACTGAAGCTTTCTTT.

The chain employs TRBV5-6 and TRBJ1-5; D not certain. Between the trimmed V and J ends, which lost 1 base and 0 bases, there was a span of 11 bases. Germline V CDR1 and CDR2: SGHDT, YYEEEE. The CDR3 sequence is 16 residues long. CDR3 DNA sequence: TGTGCCAGCAGCTTGTTAAGGGTGGGTAGCAATCAGCCCCAGCATTTT. Translated, it gives CASSLLRVGSNQPQHF.

CDR3 nucleotide sequence: TGCGCCAGCAGCAATCGGCCTCAAGAGACCCAGTACTTC. It encodes CASSNRPQETQYF. The chain recombines TRBV5-1 with TRBJ2-5; D unresolved. Trimming pared 4 bases from V and 2 bases from J, leaving 9 bases between. This CDR3 region has 13 residues. CDR1 and CDR2 from the germline V gene are SGHRS and YFSETQ.

This clone was seen repeatedly, ten times or more. The genes are TRBV2 and TRBJ2-2, with 11 bases aligning to TRBD1. Trimming took 6 bases from V and 4 from J; bases not matched to a gene: 4. This CDR3 is 15 amino acids long. Germline V gene data show CDR1 as SNHLY and CDR2 as FYNNEI. In DNA, the CDR3 is TGTGCCAGCAGAGGGACAGGGGGAGGCACCGGGGAGCTGTTTTTT. Translating it yields CASRGTGGGTGELFF.

This chain connects TRBV5-1 to TRBJ1-1; perhaps TRBD1 as D (6 bases). V was cut by 5 bases and J by 4 bases, with 21 bases left in between. Per the germline V gene, CDR1 is SGHRS and CDR2 is YFSETQ. This CDR3 spans 16 amino acids. The CDR3: CASSDFGGSLGTEAFF. CDR3 bases: TGCGCCAGCAGTGACTTCGGGGGCTCGTTGGGCACTGAAGCTTTCTTT.

This clone showed up just a few times. This chain connects TRBV6-5 to TRBJ1-6; D uncertain. V was cut by 5 bases and J by 9 bases, with 8 bases left in between. The V gene's germline CDR1 is MNHEY and CDR2 SVGAGI. The CDR3 sequence is 12 residues long. CDR3 in amino acids: CASSSSGSPLHF. The CDR3 bases are TGTGCCAGCAGTAGTAGCGGTTCACCCCTCCACTTT.

The genes are TRBV14 and TRBJ1-1; D gene ambiguous. Between the trimmed V and J ends, which lost 1 base and 8 bases, there was a span of 5 bases. The CDR3 runs to 11 residues. Germline-derived CDR1 and CDR2 are SGHDN and FVKESK. As DNA, the CDR3 is TGTGCCAGCAGCCAAGTGGGGGAAGCTTTCTTT. This codes for CASSQVGEAFF.

The rearrangement uses TRBV11-2 and TRBJ2-5; perhaps TRBD1 as D (5 bases). Looked up from germline, CDR1 is SGHAT and CDR2 is FQNNGV. This CDR3 is built from 14 residues. Trimming removed 1 base from V and 5 bases from J, with 11 bases in between. Here the CDR3 reads CASSLGGPGETQYF. The CDR3 nucleotides read TGTGCCAGCAGCTTAGGTGGCCCAGGGGAGACCCAGTACTTC.

The J gene is TRBJ1-2, the V gene TRBV2, with D possibly being TRBD1 (6 bases). The CDR3 is 15 residues long. With 7 bases removed from V and 3 bases from J, the gap between germline ends came to 18 bases. Germline lookup yields CDR1 SNHLY and CDR2 FYNNEI. The CDR3 is CASTGRRGLDYGYTF. The CDR3 DNA reads as TGTGCCAGCACGGGTCGCAGGGGCTTGGACTATGGCTACACCTTC.

The chain joins TRBV5-1 to TRBJ2-3; 11 bases line up with TRBD2. Germline V CDR1 and CDR2: SGHRS, YFSETQ. The CDR3 has 14 amino acids. After removal of 7 bases from V and 2 bases from J, the junction contained 3 bases not matched to a gene. CDR3 protein: CASHSGGATDTQYF. Here the CDR3 DNA reads TGCGCCAGCCATAGCGGGGGGGCCACAGATACGCAGTATTTT.

In this sample, this clone turned up a few times. This chain joins TRBV19 and TRBJ2-7; D perhaps matches TRBD1 (6 bases). Germline lookup yields CDR1 LNHDA and CDR2 SQIVND (reference sequence). The CDR3 runs to 12 residues. V was shortened by 5 bases and J by 2 bases, with 7 bases between the two germline ends. CDR3 in amino acids: CASSRTAYEQYF. The CDR3 DNA sequence: TGTGCCAGTAGTCGGACAGCCTACGAGCAGTACTTC.

The V gene is TRBV4-3, the J gene TRBJ2-5; 15 bases line up with TRBD2. Unmatched junction bases numbered 11, after V lost 5 bases and J lost 4 bases. The length of the CDR3 is 18 residues. Germline CDR1 and CDR2: LGHNA and YSLEER. For the CDR3, the DNA is TGCGCCAGCAGCTTCGGACTAGCGGGGGGGCCTCGGGCAGAGACCCAGTACTTC. The encoded protein is CASSFGLAGGPRAETQYF.